This T cell receptor beta chain is from a study of cytomegalovirus exposure and HLA in healthy donors. Study-wide results and caveats: The later analysis indicated that the majority of CMV-associated TCR beta chains appeared HLA-restricted.

On this clone itself: Its antigen is still unknown.

Germline V gene data show CDR1 as SGHTA and CDR2 as FQGNSA. The CDR3 length is 14 residues. The J segment lost 1 base and the V segment lost 5 bases, leaving 2 bases of the junction unmatched. The PCR used 60 Vbeta and 13 Jbeta primers. This table comes from immunoSEQ multiplex PCR, and its TCRdb copy is limited to in-frame clones, with some not included. Its listing shows approximately 70,000 clones. The rearrangement joins TRBV7-2 to TRBJ1-3; 7 bases are a match to TRBD1. This TCR came from a woman aged 40 to 50 in good health and CMV-seropositive. Sequenced material: PBMCs. The CDR3 DNA reads as TGTGCCAGCAGCCGGGACAGTTCTGGAAACACCATATATTTT. Its translation: CASSRDSSGNTIYF.